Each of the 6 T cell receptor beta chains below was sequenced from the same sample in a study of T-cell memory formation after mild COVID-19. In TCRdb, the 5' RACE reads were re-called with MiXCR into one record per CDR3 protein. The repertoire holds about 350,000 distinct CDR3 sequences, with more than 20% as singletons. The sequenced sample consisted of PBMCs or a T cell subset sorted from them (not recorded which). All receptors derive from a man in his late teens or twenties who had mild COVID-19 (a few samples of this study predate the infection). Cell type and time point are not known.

The CDR3 spells CASSYSLVGGAGSAKNIQYF. The CDR3 nucleotides are TGTGCCAGCAGTTACTCGTTGGTTGGGGGCGCGGGTTCGGCCAAAAACATTCAGTACTTC. V gene TRBV6-2 or TRBV6-3 combines with J gene TRBJ2-4; possibly TRBD1 for D (6 bases). Germline V gives CDR1 MNHEY, CDR2 SVGEGT. This CDR3 has 20 amino acids. V gave up 0 bases and J gave up 1 base, with 22 bases separating them.

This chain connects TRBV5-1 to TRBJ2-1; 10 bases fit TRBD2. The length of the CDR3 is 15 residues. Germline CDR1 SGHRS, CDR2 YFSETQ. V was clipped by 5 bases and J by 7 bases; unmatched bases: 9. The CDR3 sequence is CASRRSGGAVNEQFF. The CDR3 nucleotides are TGCGCCAGCAGGCGAAGCGGGGGGGCGGTAAATGAGCAGTTCTTC. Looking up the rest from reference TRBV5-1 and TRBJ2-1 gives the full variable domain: KAGVTQTPRYLIKTRGQQVTLSCSPISGHRSVSWYQQTPGQGLQFLFEYFSETQRNKGNFPGRFSGRQFSNSRSEMNVSTLELGDSALYLCASRRSGGAVNEQFFGPGTRLTVL.

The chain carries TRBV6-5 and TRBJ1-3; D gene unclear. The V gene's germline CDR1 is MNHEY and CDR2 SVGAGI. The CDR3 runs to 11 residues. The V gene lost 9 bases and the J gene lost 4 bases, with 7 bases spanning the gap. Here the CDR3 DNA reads TGTGCCAGTTGGTGGGGAAACACCATATATTTT. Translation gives CASWWGNTIYF.

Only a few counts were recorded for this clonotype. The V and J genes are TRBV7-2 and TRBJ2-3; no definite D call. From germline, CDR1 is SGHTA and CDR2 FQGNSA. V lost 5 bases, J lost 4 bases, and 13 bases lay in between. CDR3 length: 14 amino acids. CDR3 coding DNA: TGTGCCAGCAGCAAGGCTGTAACCGCAGATACGCAGTATTTT. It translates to CASSKAVTADTQYF. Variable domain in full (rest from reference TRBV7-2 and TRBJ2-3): GAGVSQSPSNKVTEKGKDVELRCDPISGHTALYWYRQSLGQGLEFLIYFQGNSAPDKSGLPSDRFSAERTGGSVSTLTIQRTQQEDSAVYLCASSKAVTADTQYFGPGTRLTVL.

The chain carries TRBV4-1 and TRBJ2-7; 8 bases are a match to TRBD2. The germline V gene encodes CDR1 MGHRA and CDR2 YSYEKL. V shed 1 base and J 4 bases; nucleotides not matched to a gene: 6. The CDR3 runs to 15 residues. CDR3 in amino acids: CASSQVVAGWYEQYV. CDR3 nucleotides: TGCGCCAGCAGCCAAGTGGTAGCGGGGTGGTACGAGCAGTACGTC.

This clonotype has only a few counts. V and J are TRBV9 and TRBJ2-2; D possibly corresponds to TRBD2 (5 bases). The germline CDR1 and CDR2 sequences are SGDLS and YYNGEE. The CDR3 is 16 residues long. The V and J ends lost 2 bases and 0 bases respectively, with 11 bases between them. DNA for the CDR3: TGTGCCAGCAGCGTGCGCGGGCCCGCGAACACCGGGGAGCTGTTTTTT. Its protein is CASSVRGPANTGELFF. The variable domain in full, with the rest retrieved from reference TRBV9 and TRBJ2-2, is DSGVTQTPKHLITATGQRVTLRCSPRSGDLSVYWYQQSLDQGLQFLIQYYNGEERAKGNILERFSAQQFPDLHSELNLSSLELGDSALYFCASSVRGPANTGELFFGEGSRLTVL.